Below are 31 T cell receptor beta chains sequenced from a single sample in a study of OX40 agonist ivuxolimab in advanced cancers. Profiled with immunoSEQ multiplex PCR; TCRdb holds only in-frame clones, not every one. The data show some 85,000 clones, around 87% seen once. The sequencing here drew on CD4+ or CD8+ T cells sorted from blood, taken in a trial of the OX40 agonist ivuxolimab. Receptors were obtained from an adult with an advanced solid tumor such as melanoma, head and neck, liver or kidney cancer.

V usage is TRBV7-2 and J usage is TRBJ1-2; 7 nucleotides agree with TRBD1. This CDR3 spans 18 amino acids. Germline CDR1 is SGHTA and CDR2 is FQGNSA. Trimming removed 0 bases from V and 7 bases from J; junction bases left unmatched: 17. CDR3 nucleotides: TGTGCCAGCAGCTTAGCCCCGGCCTCGACAGGGTCTATTGCTGGCTACACCTTC. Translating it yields CASSLAPASTGSIAGYTF.

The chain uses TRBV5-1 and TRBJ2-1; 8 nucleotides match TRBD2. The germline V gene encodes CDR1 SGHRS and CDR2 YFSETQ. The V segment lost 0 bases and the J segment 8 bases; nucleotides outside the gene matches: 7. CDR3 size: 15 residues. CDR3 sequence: CASSLVAGRTDEQFF. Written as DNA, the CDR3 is TGCGCCAGCAGCTTGGTAGCGGGACGGACTGATGAGCAGTTCTTC. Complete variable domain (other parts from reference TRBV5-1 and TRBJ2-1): KAGVTQTPRYLIKTRGQQVTLSCSPISGHRSVSWYQQTPGQGLQFLFEYFSETQRNKGNFPGRFSGRQFSNSRSEMNVSTLELGDSALYLCASSLVAGRTDEQFFGPGTRLTVL.

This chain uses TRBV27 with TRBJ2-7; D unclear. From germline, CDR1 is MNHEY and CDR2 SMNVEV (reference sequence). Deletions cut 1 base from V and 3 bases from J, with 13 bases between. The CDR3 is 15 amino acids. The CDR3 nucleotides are TGTGCCAGCAGTTTATATGCCAGCCCCCGCTACGAGCAGTACTTC. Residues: CASSLYASPRYEQYF.

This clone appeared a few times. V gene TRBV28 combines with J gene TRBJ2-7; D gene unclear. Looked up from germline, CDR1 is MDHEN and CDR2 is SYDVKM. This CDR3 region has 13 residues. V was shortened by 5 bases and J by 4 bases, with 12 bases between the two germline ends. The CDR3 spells CASSARNTYEQYF. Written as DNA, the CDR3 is TGTGCCAGCAGTGCCCGGAACACGTACGAGCAGTACTTC.

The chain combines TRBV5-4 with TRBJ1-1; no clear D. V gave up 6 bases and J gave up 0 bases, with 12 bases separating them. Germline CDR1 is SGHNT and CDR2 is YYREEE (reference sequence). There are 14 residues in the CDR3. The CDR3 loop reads CASIVQGMNTEAFF. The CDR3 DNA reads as TGTGCCAGCATCGTTCAAGGTATGAACACTGAAGCTTTCTTT.

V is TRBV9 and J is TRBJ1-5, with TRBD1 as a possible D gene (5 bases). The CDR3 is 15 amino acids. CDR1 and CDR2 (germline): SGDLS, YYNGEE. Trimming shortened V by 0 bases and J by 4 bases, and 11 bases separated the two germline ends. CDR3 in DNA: TGTGCCAGCAGCGTAGGGCCAGGGCTAAATCAGCCCCAGCATTTT. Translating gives CASSVGPGLNQPQHF.

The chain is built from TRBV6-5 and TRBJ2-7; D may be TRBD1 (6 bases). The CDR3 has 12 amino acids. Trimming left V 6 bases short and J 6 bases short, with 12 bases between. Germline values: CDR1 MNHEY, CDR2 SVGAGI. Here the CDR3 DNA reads TGTGCCAGCAGGGATACAGGGCGCGAGCAGTACTTC. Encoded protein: CASRDTGREQYF.

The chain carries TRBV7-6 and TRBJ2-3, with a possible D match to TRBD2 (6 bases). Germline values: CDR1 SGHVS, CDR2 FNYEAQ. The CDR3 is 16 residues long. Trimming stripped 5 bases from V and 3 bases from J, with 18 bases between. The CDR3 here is CASSPGPGLKTDTQYF. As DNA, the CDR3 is TGTGCCAGCAGCCCCGGACCGGGACTGAAAACAGATACGCAGTATTTT.

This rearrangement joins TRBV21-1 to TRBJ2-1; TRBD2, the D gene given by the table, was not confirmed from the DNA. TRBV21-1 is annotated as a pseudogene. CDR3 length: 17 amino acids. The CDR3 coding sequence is TGTGCCAGCAGCAGCAAAATTAGGTTCCGAGGGCTCAATGAGCAGTTCTTC. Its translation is CASSSKIRFRGLNEQFF.

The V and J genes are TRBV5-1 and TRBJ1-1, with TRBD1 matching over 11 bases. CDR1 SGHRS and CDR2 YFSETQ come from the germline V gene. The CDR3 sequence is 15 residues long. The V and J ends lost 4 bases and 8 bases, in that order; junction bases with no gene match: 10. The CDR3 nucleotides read TGCGCCAGCAGCGGGTGGACAGGGGGCGTCGGAGAAGCTTTCTTT. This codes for CASSGWTGGVGEAFF.

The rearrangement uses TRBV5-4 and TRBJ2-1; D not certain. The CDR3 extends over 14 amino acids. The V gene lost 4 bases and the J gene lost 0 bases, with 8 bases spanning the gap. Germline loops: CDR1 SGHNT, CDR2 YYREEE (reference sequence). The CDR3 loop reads CASSRYSSYNEQFF. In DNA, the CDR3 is TGTGCCAGCAGCCGGTATAGCTCCTACAATGAGCAGTTCTTC.

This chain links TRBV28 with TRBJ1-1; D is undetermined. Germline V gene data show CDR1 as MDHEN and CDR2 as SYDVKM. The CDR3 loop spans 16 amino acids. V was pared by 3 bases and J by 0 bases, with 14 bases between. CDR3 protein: CASSLFEDYLNTEAFF. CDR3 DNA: TGTGCCAGCAGTTTGTTTGAGGATTACTTGAACACTGAAGCTTTCTTT.

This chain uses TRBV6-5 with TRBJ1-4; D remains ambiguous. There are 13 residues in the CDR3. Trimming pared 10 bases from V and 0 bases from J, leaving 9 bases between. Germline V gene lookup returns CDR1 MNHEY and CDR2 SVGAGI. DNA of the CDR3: TGTGCCACTGGGCGGACAACTAATGAAAAACTGTTTTTT. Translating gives CATGRTTNEKLFF.

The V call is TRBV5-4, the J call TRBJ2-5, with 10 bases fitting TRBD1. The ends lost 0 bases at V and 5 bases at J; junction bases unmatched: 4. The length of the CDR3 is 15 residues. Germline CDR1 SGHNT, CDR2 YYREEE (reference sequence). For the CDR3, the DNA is TGTGCCAGCAGCTTGGCGGACAGGGGGGCGGAGACCCAGTACTTC. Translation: CASSLADRGAETQYF.

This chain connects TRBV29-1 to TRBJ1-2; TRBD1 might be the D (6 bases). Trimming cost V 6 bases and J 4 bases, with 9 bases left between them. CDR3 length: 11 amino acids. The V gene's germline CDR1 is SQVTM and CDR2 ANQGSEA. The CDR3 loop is CSVRGGYGYTF. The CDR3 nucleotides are TGCAGCGTGAGGGGGGGCTATGGCTACACCTTC.

CDR3 nucleotides: TGTGCCAGCAGCTTAGCAGGGTTACAGCCCCAGCATTTT. Its translation: CASSLAGLQPQHF. The V and J genes are TRBV7-9 and TRBJ1-5; no reliable D call. CDR1 and CDR2 (germline): SEHNR, FQNEAQ (reference sequence). This CDR3 has 13 amino acids. Trimming left V 0 bases short and J 7 bases short, with 7 bases between.

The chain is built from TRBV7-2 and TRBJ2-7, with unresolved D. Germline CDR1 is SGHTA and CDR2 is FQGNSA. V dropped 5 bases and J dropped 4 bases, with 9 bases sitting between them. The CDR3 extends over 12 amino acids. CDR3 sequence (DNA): TGTGCCAGCAGCCTCTGGCAGTACGAGCAGTACTTC. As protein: CASSLWQYEQYF.

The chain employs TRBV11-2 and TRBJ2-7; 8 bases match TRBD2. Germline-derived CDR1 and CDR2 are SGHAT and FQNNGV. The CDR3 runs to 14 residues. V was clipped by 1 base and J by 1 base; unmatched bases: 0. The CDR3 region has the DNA TGTGCCAGCAGCTTAGGCGGGAGGTCCTACGAGCAGTACTTC. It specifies CASSLGGRSYEQYF. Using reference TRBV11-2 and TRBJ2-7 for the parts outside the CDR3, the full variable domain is EAGVAQSPRYKIIEKRQSVAFWCNPISGHATLYWYQQILGQGPKLLIQFQNNGVVDDSQLPKDRFSAERLKGVDSTLKIQPAKLEDSAVYLCASSLGGRSYEQYFGPGTRLTVT.

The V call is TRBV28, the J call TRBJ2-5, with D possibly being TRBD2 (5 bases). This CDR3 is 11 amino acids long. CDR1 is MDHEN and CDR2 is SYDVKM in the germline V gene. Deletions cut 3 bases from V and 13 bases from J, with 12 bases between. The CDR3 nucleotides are TGTGCCAGCAGTTTTACAGCGGTACCGTACTTC. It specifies CASSFTAVPYF. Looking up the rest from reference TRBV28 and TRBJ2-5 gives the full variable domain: DVKVTQSSRYLVKRTGEKVFLECVQDMDHENMFWYRQDPGLGLRLIYFSYDVKMKEKGDIPEGYSVSREKKERFSLILESASTNQTSMYLCASSFTAVPYFGPGTRLLVL.

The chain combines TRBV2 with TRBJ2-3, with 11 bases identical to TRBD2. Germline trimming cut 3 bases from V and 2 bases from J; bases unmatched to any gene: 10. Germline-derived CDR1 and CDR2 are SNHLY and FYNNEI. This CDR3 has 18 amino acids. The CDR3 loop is CASSDIELAGVATDTQYF. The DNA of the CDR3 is TGTGCCAGCAGTGATATAGAACTAGCGGGAGTGGCCACAGATACGCAGTATTTT.

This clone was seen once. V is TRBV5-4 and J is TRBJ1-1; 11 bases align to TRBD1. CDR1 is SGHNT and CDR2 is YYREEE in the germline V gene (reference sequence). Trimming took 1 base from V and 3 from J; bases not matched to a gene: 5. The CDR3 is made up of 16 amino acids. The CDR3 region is CASSLRTGGWDTEAFF. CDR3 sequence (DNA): TGTGCCAGCAGCTTGAGGACAGGGGGCTGGGACACTGAAGCTTTCTTT.

Here the CDR3 reads CASSGQGAGETQYF. In nucleotides, the CDR3 is TGTGCCAGCAGTGGACAGGGGGCGGGTGAGACCCAGTACTTC. The chain combines TRBV6-5 with TRBJ2-5; 11 positions match TRBD1. Germline CDR1 MNHEY, CDR2 SVGAGI. The J segment lost 5 bases and the V segment lost 5 bases, leaving 4 bases of the junction unmatched. There are 14 residues in the CDR3.

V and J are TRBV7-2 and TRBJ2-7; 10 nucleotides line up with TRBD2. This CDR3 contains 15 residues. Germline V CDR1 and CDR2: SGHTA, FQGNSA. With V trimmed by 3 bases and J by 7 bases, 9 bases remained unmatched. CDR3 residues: CASSLNSGRPLEQYF. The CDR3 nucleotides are TGTGCCAGCAGCTTGAATAGCGGGAGGCCCTTGGAGCAGTACTTC.

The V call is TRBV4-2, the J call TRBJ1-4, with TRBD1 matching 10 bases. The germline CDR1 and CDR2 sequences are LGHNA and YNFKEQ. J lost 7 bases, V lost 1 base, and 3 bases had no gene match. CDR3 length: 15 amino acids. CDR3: CASSQAGTGVEKLFF. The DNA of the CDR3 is TGTGCCAGCAGCCAAGCCGGGACAGGGGTTGAAAAACTGTTTTTT.

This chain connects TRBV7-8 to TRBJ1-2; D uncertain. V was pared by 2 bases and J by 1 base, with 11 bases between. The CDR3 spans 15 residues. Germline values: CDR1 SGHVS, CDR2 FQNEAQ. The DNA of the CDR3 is TGTGCCAGCAGCTTAATCACTGGCCGTAACTATGGCTACACCTTC. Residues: CASSLITGRNYGYTF. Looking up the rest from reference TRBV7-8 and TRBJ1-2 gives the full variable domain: GAGVSQSPRYKVAKRGQDVALRCDPISGHVSLFWYQQALGQGPEFLTYFQNEAQLDKSGLPSDRFFAERPEGSVSTLKIQRTQQEDSAVYLCASSLITGRNYGYTFGSGTRLTVV.

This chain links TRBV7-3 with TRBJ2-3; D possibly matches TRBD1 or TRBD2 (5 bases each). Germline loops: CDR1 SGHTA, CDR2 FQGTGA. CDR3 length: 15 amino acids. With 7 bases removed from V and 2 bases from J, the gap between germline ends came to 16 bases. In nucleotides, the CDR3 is TGTGCCAGCAACCCCGGCGAGGGGAACACAGATACGCAGTATTTT. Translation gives CASNPGEGNTDTQYF. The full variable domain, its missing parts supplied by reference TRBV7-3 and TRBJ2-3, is GAGVSQTPSNKVTEKGKYVELRCDPISGHTALYWYRQSLGQGPEFLIYFQGTGAADDSGLPNDRFFAVRPEGSVSTLKIQRTERGDSAVYLCASNPGEGNTDTQYFGPGTRLTVL.

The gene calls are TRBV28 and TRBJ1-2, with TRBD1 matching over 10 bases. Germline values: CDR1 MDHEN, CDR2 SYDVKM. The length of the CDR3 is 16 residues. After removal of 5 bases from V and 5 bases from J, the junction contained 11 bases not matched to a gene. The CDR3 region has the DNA TGTGCCAGCAGTAGGCTGGGGGGACAGGGGAATTATGGCTACACCTTC. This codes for CASSRLGGQGNYGYTF.

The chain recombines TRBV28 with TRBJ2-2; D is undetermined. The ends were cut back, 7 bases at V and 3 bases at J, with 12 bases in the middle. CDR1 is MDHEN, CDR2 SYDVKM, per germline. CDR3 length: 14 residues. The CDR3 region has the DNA TGTGCCAGCAACGTTCCGGGTCACACCGGGGAGCTGTTTTTT. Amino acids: CASNVPGHTGELFF.

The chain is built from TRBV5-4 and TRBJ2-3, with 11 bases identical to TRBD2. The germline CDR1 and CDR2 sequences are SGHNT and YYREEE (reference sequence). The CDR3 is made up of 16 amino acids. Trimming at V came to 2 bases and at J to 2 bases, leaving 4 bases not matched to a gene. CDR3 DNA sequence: TGTGCCAGCAGCTTAAGACTAGCGGGGACCACAGATACGCAGTATTTT. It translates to CASSLRLAGTTDTQYF.

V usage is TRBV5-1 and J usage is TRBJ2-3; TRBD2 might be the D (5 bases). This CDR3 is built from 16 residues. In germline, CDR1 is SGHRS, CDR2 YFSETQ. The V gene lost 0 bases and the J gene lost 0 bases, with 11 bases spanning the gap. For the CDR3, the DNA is TGCGCCAGCAGCTTGGCCACTAGTGCTAGCACAGATACGCAGTATTTT. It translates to CASSLATSASTDTQYF.

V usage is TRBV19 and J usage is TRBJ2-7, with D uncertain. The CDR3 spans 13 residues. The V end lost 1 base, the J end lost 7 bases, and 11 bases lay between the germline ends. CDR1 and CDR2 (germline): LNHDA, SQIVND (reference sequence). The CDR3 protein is CASSIGSNLEQYF. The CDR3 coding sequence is TGTGCCAGTAGTATAGGGTCCAATTTGGAGCAGTACTTC.